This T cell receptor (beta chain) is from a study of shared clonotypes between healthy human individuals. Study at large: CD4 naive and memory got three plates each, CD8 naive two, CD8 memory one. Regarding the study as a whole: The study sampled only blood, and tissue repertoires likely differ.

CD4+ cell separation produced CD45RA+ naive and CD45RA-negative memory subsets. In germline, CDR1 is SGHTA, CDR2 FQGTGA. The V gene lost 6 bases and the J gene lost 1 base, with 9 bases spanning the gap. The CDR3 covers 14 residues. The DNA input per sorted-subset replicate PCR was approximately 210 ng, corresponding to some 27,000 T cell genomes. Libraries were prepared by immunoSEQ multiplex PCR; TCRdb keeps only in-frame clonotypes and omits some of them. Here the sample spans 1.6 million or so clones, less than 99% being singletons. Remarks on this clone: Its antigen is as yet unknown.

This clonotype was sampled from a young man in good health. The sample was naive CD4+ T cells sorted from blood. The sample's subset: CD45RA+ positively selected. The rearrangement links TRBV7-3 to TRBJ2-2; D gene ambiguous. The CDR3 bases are TGTGCCAGCAGGTTTGGGCTGAACACCGGGGAGCTGTTTTTT. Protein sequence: CASRFGLNTGELFF.